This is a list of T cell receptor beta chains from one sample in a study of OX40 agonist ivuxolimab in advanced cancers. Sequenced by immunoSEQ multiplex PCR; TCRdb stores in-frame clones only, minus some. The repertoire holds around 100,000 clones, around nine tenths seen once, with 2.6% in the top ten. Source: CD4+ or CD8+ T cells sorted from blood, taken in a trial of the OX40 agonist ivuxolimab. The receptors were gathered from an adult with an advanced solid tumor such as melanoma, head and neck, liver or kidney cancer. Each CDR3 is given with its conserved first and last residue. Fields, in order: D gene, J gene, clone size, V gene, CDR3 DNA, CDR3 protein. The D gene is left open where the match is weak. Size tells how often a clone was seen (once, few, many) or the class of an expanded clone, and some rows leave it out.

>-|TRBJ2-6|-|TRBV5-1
TGCGCCAGCAGCAGTTCAGTGGGCGGCTCTGGGGCCAACGTCCTGACTTTC
CASSSSVGGSGANVLTF
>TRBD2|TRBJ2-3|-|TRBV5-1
TGCGCCAGCAGCCTTTTAGCGGGAGAGACAGATACGCAGTATTTT
CASSLLAGETDTQYF
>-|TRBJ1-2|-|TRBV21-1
TGTGCCAGCAGCGACAGACAGGAGAACTATGGCTACACCTTC
CASSDRQENYGYTF
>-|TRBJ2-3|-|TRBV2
TGTGCCAGCAGTGAGGAGGTTCATACGCAGTATTTT
CASSEEVHTQYF
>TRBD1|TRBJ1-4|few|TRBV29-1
TGCAGCGTGAAACGACAGGGTTATGAAAAACTGTTTTTT
CSVKRQGYEKLFF
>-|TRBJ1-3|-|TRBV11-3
TGTGCCAGCAGCCTGACGGACGGAAACACCATATATTTT
CASSLTDGNTIYF
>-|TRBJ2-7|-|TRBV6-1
TGTGCCAGCAGTGAACGTGGAGCATCCTACGAGCAGTACTTC
CASSERGASYEQYF
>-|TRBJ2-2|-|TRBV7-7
TGTGCTAGCAGCTTGGGGACGCCAAACACCGGGGAGCTGTTTTTT
CASSLGTPNTGELFF
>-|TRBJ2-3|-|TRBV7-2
TGTGCCAGCAGCTTAGCCCTTAGCGGCTACACAGATACGCAGTATTTT
CASSLALSGYTDTQYF
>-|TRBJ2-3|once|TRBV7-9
TGTGCCAGCAGCTCATTGTCCCCGCTGCCCACAGATACGCAGTATTTT
CASSSLSPLPTDTQYF
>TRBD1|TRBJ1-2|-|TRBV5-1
TGCGCCAGCAGCTTGAGGGACAGTGGTGGCTACACCTTC
CASSLRDSGGYTF
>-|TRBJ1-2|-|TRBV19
TGTGCCAGTAGTATAGTACAGGGAGCTAACTATGGCTACACCTTC
CASSIVQGANYGYTF
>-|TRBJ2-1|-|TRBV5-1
TGCGCCAGCAGCCCTTCCGGGGCCTCCTACAATGAGCAGTTCTTC
CASSPSGASYNEQFF
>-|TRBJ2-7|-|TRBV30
TGTGCCTGGAGTGTGTCCGGGGCCACCCCCGAGCAGTACTTC
CAWSVSGATPEQYF
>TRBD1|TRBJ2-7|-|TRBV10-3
TGTGCCATCAGTGAAAAACCGGGACAGGGGGCGCTTTACGAGCAGTACTTC
CAISEKPGQGALYEQYF
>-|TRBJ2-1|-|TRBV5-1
TGCGCCAGCAGCTCCTCGGCCACTTACTACAATGAGCAGTTCTTC
CASSSSATYYNEQFF
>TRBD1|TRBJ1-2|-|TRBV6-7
TGTGCCAGCAGTTCCCTGGACAGGGGGCTTTATGGCTACACCTTC
CASSSLDRGLYGYTF
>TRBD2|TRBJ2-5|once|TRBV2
TGTGCCAGCAGAAGAGGGACTAGCGGGAGCGAGACCCAGTACTTC
CASRRGTSGSETQYF
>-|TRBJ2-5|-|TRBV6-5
TGTGCCAGCAGTTACTTAACGGGAGTCCAAGAGACCCAGTACTTC
CASSYLTGVQETQYF
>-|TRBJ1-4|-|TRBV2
TGTGCCAGCAGTGGGGGAGTTGAAAAACTGTTTTTT
CASSGGVEKLFF
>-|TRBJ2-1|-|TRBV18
TGTGCCAGCTCACCACAGAGGACCGGCGGTAGTGAGCAGTTCTTC
CASSPQRTGGSEQFF
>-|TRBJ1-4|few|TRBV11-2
TGTGCCAGCAGCGGCAGTCCACGGTCCGATGAAAAACTGTTTTTT
CASSGSPRSDEKLFF
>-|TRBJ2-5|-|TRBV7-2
TGTGCCAGCAGCTTTTTCGGGAGACGGGAGACCCAGTACTTC
CASSFFGRRETQYF
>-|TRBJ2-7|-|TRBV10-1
TGCGCCAGCAGACCGTACGAGCAGTACTTC
CASRPYEQYF
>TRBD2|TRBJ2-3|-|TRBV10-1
TGCGCCAGCAGTGCGGGACTAGCGAACACAGATACGCAGTATTTT
CASSAGLANTDTQYF
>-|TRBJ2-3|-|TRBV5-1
TGCGCCAGCAGCTTGCCCCCTACGACTAGGTGGGGCACAGATACGCAGTATTTT
CASSLPPTTRWGTDTQYF
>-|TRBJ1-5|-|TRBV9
TGTGCCAGCAGCGTAGGGCCCAATCAGCCCCAGCATTTT
CASSVGPNQPQHF
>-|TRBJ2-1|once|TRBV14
TGTGCCAGCAGCCCTTCAGGCACATTGGCGGGGTACAATGAGCAGTTCTTC
CASSPSGTLAGYNEQFF
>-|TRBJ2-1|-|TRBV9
TGTGCCAGCAGCCTACCTAGCGTCGCGGATAATGAGCAGTTCTTC
CASSLPSVADNEQFF
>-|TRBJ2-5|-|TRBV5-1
TGCGCCAGCAGCTGGGGATCACTAGCCAACCAAGAGACCCAGTACTTC
CASSWGSLANQETQYF
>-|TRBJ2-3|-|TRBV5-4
TGTGCCAGCAGCGGGGCCGCAGATACGCAGTATTTT
CASSGAADTQYF
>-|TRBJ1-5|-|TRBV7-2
TGTGCCAGCAGCTTAATGGGACCGTACAATCAGCCCCAGCATTTT
CASSLMGPYNQPQHF
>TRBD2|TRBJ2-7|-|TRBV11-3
TGTGCCAGCAGCTTAGCGACTAGCGGGAGTTACGAGCAGTACTTC
CASSLATSGSYEQYF
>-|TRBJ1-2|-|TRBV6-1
TGTGCCAGCAGTGATGGGAACTATGGCTACACCTTC
CASSDGNYGYTF
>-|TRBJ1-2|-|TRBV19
TGTGCCTGTCGCGAGGAGGCTACCATCTATGGCTACACCTTC
CACREEATIYGYTF
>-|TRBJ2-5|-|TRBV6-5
TGTGCCAGCAGTTACTCAGGGGCTCAGACCCAGTACTTC
CASSYSGAQTQYF